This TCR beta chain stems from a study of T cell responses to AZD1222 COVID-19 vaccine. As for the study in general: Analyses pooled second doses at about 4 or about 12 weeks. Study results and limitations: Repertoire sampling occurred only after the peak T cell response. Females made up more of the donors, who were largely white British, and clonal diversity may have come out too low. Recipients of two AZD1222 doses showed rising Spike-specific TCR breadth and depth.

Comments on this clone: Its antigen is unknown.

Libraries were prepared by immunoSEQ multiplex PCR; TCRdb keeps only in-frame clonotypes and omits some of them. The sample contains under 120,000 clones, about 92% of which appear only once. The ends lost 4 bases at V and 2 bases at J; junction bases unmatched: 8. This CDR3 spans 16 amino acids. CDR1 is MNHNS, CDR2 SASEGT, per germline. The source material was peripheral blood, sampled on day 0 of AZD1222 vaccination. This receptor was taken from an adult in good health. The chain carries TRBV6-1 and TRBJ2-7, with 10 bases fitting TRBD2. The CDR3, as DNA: TGTGCCAGCAGTGTAATAGCGGGGGGTCCAACCTACGAGCAGTACTTC. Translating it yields CASSVIAGGPTYEQYF.